This T cell receptor beta chain was retrieved from a study of T cell responses to AZD1222 COVID-19 vaccine. Clones were read by immunoSEQ multiplex PCR, and TCRdb kept only the in-frame ones, dropping some. The sample shows tens of thousands of clones, around 90% of them seen only once. The germline V gene encodes CDR1 SEHNR and CDR2 FQNEAQ (reference sequence). This CDR3 contains 16 residues. Deletions cut 5 bases from V and 2 bases from J, with 18 bases between. The origin of this receptor is an adult who received the MenACWY meningococcal vaccine as a control. The input for sequencing was peripheral blood, taken 28 days after the second dose of the MenACWY control vaccine. The rearrangement uses TRBV7-9 and TRBJ2-5; a weak D match, TRBD1 (6 bases). CDR3 coding DNA: TGTGCCAGCAGCCCTACGAGGTATACAGGGCAAGAGACCCAGTACTTC. It translates to CASSPTRYTGQETQYF.